The T cell receptor beta chain under discussion was sequenced for a study of PD-1 blockade in classical Hodgkin lymphoma. Produced via immunoSEQ multiplex PCR; TCRdb's table is partial and in-frame only. The sample consists of over 85,000 clones, about nine tenths of them appearing once. Regarding this clone: Germline is not matched at one junction end, which may reflect a read error.

In germline, CDR1 is ENHRY, CDR2 SYGVKD. The CDR3 spans 15 residues. Regarding time point: cycle 4 day 1 (C4D1), after 6 weeks of nivolumab. Each patient's relapse followed autologous stem cell transplantation, and brentuximab vedotin exposure varied. V gene TRBV10-3 combines with J gene TRBJ2-3, with 8 bases lining up with TRBD2. This material consisted of peripheral blood mononuclear cells (PBMCs), taken before the fourth cycle of nivolumab. The origin of this receptor is a human donor with classical Hodgkin lymphoma. The CDR3 DNA reads as TGTGCCAGCAGTTACGGAGCGGGGGGCACAGATACGCAGTATTTT. Its translation is CASSYGAGGTDTQYF.